What follows describes a single TCR beta chain. Its antigen is not known. This sample was included in a study of graft-versus-host responses after intestinal transplantation. Sequencing used immunoSEQ multiplex PCR; TCRdb keeps in-frame clones, though not all of them. The sample has around 71,000 clones; approximately 94% are singletons. Sequences were derived from unstimulated CD8+ T cells sorted from spleen or lymph node cells, sampled before intestinal transplant. The sequence derives from a human donor who received an intestinal transplant.

The CDR3 DNA sequence: TGTGCCAGCAGCGATTCCTGGAAGGGCTACTATGGCTACACCTTC. Protein sequence: CASSDSWKGYYGYTF. The rearrangement uses TRBV6-5 and TRBJ1-2; D is unclear. CDR3 length equals 15 residues. Germline assignment: CDR1 MNHEY and CDR2 SVGAGI. V gave up 6 bases and J gave up 3 bases, with 17 bases separating them.